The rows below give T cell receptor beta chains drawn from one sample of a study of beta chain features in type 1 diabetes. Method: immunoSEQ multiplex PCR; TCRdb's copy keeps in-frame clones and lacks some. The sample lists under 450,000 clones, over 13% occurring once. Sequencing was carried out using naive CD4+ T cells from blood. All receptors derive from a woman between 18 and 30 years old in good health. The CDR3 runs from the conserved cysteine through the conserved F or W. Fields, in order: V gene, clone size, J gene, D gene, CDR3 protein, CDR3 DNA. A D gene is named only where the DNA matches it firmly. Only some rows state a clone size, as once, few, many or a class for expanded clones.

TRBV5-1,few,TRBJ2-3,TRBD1,CASSSGQAIITDTQYF,TGCGCCAGCAGCTCTGGACAGGCGATAATCACAGATACGCAGTATTTT
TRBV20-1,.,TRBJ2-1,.,CSARGLNEQFF,TGCAGTGCTAGAGGGCTTAATGAGCAGTTCTTC
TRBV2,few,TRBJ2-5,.,CASSELGHLGTQYF,TGTGCCAGCAGTGAACTGGGCCACTTGGGGACCCAGTACTTC
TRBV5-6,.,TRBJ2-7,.,CASSLERGYEQYF,TGTGCCAGCAGCTTGGAGAGGGGGTACGAGCAGTACTTC
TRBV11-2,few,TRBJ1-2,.,CASSLGEYANYGYTF,TGTGCCAGCAGCTTAGGAGAGTACGCTAACTATGGCTACACCTTC
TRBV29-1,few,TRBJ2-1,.,CSPIVMGAGVYNEQFF,TGCAGCCCCATCGTAATGGGGGCAGGGGTTTACAATGAGCAGTTCTTC
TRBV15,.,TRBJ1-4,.,CATSRGGSVEKLFF,TGTGCCACCAGCAGGGGGGGGAGTGTTGAAAAACTGTTTTTT
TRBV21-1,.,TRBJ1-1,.,CASPMVGSEAFF,TGTGCCAGCCCCATGGTGGGGAGTGAAGCTTTCTTT
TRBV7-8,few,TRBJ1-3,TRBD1,CASSPGQHSGNTIYF,TGTGCCAGCAGCCCGGGACAGCACTCTGGAAACACCATATATTTT
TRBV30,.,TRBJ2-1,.,CAWSVRLVNEQFF,TGTGCCTGGAGTGTACGTCTAGTCAATGAGCAGTTCTTC
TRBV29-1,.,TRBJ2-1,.,CSVVGLAGNYNEQFF,TGCAGCGTTGTGGGACTGGCGGGTAACTACAATGAGCAGTTCTTC